Following are 18 T cell receptor beta chains from one sample sequenced in a study of blood T cell repertoires in COVID-19. Data came from immunoSEQ multiplex PCR; TCRdb stores just in-frame clones and leaves some out. The table has 95,000 to 110,000 clones, 80% to 85% seen once; the top ten hold about 4.5%. Material: peripheral blood. The source of these receptors is a man in his 70s with acute or convalescent COVID-19.

The gene calls are TRBV29-1 and TRBJ2-1; TRBD2 aligns across 9 bases. V lost 4 bases, J lost 5 bases, and 6 bases stayed unmatched. The germline gives CDR1 SQVTM, CDR2 ANQGSEA. The length of the CDR3 is 14 residues. The CDR3 DNA is TGCAGCGTTGCGGCTAGCGGGACGAACAATGAGCAGTTCTTC. Its translation is CSVAASGTNNEQFF.

V usage is TRBV7-2 and J usage is TRBJ2-5; TRBD2 aligns across 8 bases. Germline V lookup: CDR1 SGHTA, CDR2 FQGNSA. The CDR3 contains 15 residues. V lost 5 bases to trimming and J lost 2 bases; unmatched junction nucleotides: 7. For the CDR3, the DNA is TGTGCCAGCAGCCCGAGGACGGGGGGGCAAGAGACCCAGTACTTC. It codes for CASSPRTGGQETQYF.

This clone was seen just once. The rearrangement links TRBV25-1 to TRBJ2-2, with 11 bases lining up with TRBD2. Losses at the gene ends were 5 bases for V and 4 bases for J; bases not matched to a gene: 6. The CDR3 consists of 16 residues. Germline-derived CDR1 and CDR2 are MGHDK and SYGVNS. The CDR3 nucleotides are TGTGCCAGCAGTCCTCTTAGCGGGGGGGCCACCGGGGAGCTGTTTTTT. This codes for CASSPLSGGATGELFF.

In this sample, this clone turned up once. This chain links TRBV13 with TRBJ2-7; TRBD2 matches 10 bases. The CDR3 runs to 16 residues. J was trimmed by 6 bases and V by 0 bases; bases with no gene match: 8. Germline CDR1 PRHDT, CDR2 FYEKMQ (reference sequence). CDR3 in DNA: TGTGCCAGCAGCTTAGGACTAGCGGGGATGGGTGGCGAGCAGTACTTC. Translating gives CASSLGLAGMGGEQYF. The variable domain in full, with the rest retrieved from reference TRBV13 and TRBJ2-7, is AAGVIQSPRHLIKEKRETATLKCYPIPRHDTVYWYQQGPGQDPQFLISFYEKMQSDKGSIPDRFSAQQFSDYHSELNMSSLELGDSALYFCASSLGLAGMGGEQYFGPGTRLTVT.

On this clone itself: This same CDR3 is encoded by further DNA sequences in the sample. The gene calls are TRBV7-9 and TRBJ2-3, with D hard to call. CDR3 length: 14 amino acids. Trimming removed 3 bases from V and 1 base from J, with 8 bases in between. Germline V gene data show CDR1 as SEHNR and CDR2 as FQNEAQ (reference sequence). The CDR3 nucleotides read TGTGCCAGCAGCTTTCGCCAGGGCACAGATACGCAGTATTTT. The encoded protein is CASSFRQGTDTQYF.

The chain employs TRBV6-5 and TRBJ2-1, with D possibly being TRBD1 (7 bases). This CDR3 is 15 amino acids long. Trimming took 2 bases from V and 6 from J, leaving 14 bases between them. Germline V CDR1 and CDR2: MNHEY, SVGAGI. In nucleotides, the CDR3 is TGTGCCAGCAGTTACGAGGAGGGGGCGGGCAATGAGCAGTTCTTC. Translation: CASSYEEGAGNEQFF.

The CDR3 reads CASSYNYRVGQPQHF. The CDR3, as DNA: TGTGCCAGCAGTTACAATTACAGGGTAGGCCAGCCCCAGCATTTT. V usage is TRBV6-5 and J usage is TRBJ1-5; TRBD1 might be the D (6 bases). Per germline, CDR1 MNHEY and CDR2 SVGAGI. V lost 2 bases, J lost 7 bases, and 15 bases lay in between. The CDR3 spans 15 residues.

The chain couples TRBV19 to TRBJ1-2; TRBD1 agrees at 10 bases. Unmatched junction bases numbered 2, after V lost 5 bases and J lost 5 bases. This CDR3 is built from 13 residues. Germline V gene lookup returns CDR1 LNHDA and CDR2 SQIVND (reference sequence). In DNA, the CDR3 is TGTGCCAGTAGTGGACAGGGGGAATATGGCTACACCTTC. Its protein product is CASSGQGEYGYTF. Filled out from reference TRBV19 and TRBJ1-2, the complete variable domain reads DGGITQSPKYLFRKEGQNVTLSCEQNLNHDAMYWYRQDPGQGLRLIYYSQIVNDFQKGDIAEGYSVSREKKESFPLTVTSAQKNPTAFYLCASSGQGEYGYTFGSGTRLTVV.

The chain combines TRBV3-1 (or the pseudogene TRBV3-2) with TRBJ2-1, with 12 positions matching TRBD2. Germline V lookup: CDR1 LGHDT, CDR2 YNNKEL (reference sequence). V was pared by 5 bases and J by 3 bases, with 5 bases of the junction left unmatched. The CDR3 totals 16 residues. CDR3 coding DNA: TGTGCCAGCAGCTTCCTAGCGGGGGGGCTCTACAATGAGCAGTTCTTC. It yields the protein CASSFLAGGLYNEQFF.

The rearrangement links TRBV7-3 to TRBJ2-5, with 11 bases aligning to TRBD2. The germline V gene has CDR1 SGHTA and CDR2 FQGTGA. This CDR3 is 15 amino acids long. Germline trimming cut 6 bases from V and 4 bases from J; bases unmatched to any gene: 7. In DNA form, the CDR3 reads TGTGCCAGCAGTTTAGCGGGGGGGCCATCAGAGACCCAGTACTTC. Protein: CASSLAGGPSETQYF.

The chain employs TRBV10-3 and TRBJ1-3, with D uncertain. The V end lost 4 bases, the J end lost 7 bases, and 8 bases lay between the germline ends. CDR1 is ENHRY and CDR2 is SYGVKD in the germline V gene. This CDR3 region has 12 residues. The CDR3 is CAISGNYNTIYF. CDR3 bases: TGTGCCATCAGTGGAAACTACAACACCATATATTTT.

The V gene is TRBV7-2, the J gene TRBJ2-5; 7 nucleotides line up with TRBD1. Germline CDR1 reads SGHTA; CDR2 reads FQGNSA. V was pared by 8 bases and J by 3 bases, with 9 bases of the junction left unmatched. This CDR3 is built from 14 residues. The CDR3, as DNA: TGTGCCAGCCTCCGGAGACAGGGTGAAGAGACCCAGTACTTC. Residues: CASLRRQGEETQYF.

This sequence joins TRBV5-1 and TRBJ1-1; D is perhaps TRBD1 (5 bases). Trimming took 7 bases from V and 0 from J, leaving 10 bases between them. In germline, CDR1 is SGHRS, CDR2 YFSETQ. The CDR3 loop spans 13 amino acids. CDR3 nucleotide sequence: TGCGCCAGCGGGGAGGGACTGAACACTGAAGCTTTCTTT. It specifies CASGEGLNTEAFF.

The chain is built from TRBV15 and TRBJ2-4, with D perhaps matching TRBD2 (5 bases). The CDR3 spans 16 residues. Trimming shortened V by 0 bases and J by 2 bases, and 11 bases separated the two germline ends. Germline V CDR1 and CDR2: LNHNV, YYDKDF (reference sequence). CDR3 DNA: TGTGCCACCAGCAGAGAGAGGGTAGGGTCCAAAAACATTCAGTACTTC. Translation: CATSRERVGSKNIQYF.

This sequence joins TRBV12-3 or TRBV12-4 and TRBJ2-1; 9 bases fit TRBD1. This CDR3 has 12 amino acids. With V trimmed by 6 bases and J by 7 bases, 1 base remained unmatched. CDR3 protein: CASSGQGNEQFF. CDR3 nucleotides: TGTGCCAGCAGCGGACAGGGGAATGAGCAGTTCTTC.

V is TRBV7-7 and J is TRBJ2-7; D might be TRBD2 (6 bases). CDR3 size: 13 residues. CDR1 is SSHAT and CDR2 is FNYEAQ in the germline V gene (reference sequence). V was shortened by 5 bases and J by 0 bases, with 8 bases between the two germline ends. The CDR3 region is CASSRGSSYEQYF. The CDR3 bases are TGTGCCAGCAGCCGGGGGAGCTCCTACGAGCAGTACTTC.

This chain uses TRBV7-2 with TRBJ1-4; TRBD1 agrees at 8 bases. This CDR3 is built from 18 residues. J lost 6 bases, V lost 1 base, and 13 bases had no gene match. Germline V CDR1 and CDR2: SGHTA, FQGNSA. The CDR3 here is CASSLVGQGGGSDEKLFF. CDR3 coding DNA: TGTGCCAGCAGCTTAGTAGGACAGGGAGGAGGATCGGATGAAAAACTGTTTTTT.

V is TRBV20-1 and J is TRBJ2-3; 7 bases map to TRBD2. This CDR3 spans 11 amino acids. Germline lookup yields CDR1 DFQATT and CDR2 SNEGSKA (reference sequence). The CDR3 reads CRAGVADTQYF. CDR3 coding DNA: TGCAGGGCGGGGGTCGCAGATACGCAGTATTTT.